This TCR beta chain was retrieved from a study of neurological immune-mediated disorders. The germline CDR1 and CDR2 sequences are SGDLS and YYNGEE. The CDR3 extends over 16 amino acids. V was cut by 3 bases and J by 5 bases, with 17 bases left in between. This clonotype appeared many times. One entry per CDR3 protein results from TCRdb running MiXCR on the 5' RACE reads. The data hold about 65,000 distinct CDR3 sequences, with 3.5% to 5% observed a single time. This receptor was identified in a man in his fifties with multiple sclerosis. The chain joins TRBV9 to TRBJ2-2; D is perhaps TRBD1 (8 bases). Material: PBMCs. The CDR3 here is CASSARGQGGTGELFF. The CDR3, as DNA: TGTGCCAGCAGCGCCCGAGGACAGGGAGGGACCGGGGAGCTGTTTTTT.